This entry concerns a single T cell receptor beta chain. The antigen is unknown. It may be a read error: a sequence one base away is much more abundant. This record comes from a study of T cells in Graves' hyperthyroidism and ophthalmopathy. Overall study context: Specimen type is peripheral blood, collected at initial diagnosis prior to any treatment.

General observations from the study: The model foresaw ophthalmopathy a median approximately 6.1 months prior to onset. Patients with ophthalmopathy were separated from those with stable hyperthyroidism by a 13 V-J model.

Amplification of TCR beta CDR3 regions used RNA as the template. HTBI primers were employed in a first-round RT-PCR of the TCR CDR3. MiXCR was run by TCRdb on the multiplex PCR reads, yielding one entry per CDR3 protein. The repertoire holds about 680,000 distinct CDR3 sequences, with 35% as singletons. Trimming removed 1 base at V and 2 bases at J, with 12 bases between. The CDR3 is made up of 15 amino acids. CDR1 SEHNR and CDR2 FQNEAQ come from the germline V gene (reference sequence). The chain recombines TRBV7-9 with TRBJ2-7; D is perhaps TRBD1 (6 bases). This receptor was obtained from a woman in her 40s with Graves' hyperthyroidism. Specimen: blood. The CDR3 bases are TGTGCCAGCAGCTTAGTTGAGACAGGCGCCTACGAGCAGTACTTC. Protein sequence: CASSLVETGAYEQYF.